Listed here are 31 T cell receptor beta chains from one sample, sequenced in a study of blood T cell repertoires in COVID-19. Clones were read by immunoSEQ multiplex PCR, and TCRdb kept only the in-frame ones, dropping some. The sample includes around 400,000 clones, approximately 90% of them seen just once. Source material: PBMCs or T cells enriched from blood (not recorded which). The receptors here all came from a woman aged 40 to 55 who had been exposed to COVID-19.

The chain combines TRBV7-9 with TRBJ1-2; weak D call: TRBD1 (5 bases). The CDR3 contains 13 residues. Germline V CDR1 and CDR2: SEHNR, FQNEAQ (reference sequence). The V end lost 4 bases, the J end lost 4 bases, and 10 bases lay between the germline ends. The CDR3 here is CASSSSDSYGYTF. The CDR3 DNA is TGTGCCAGCAGCTCATCTGACAGCTATGGCTACACCTTC.

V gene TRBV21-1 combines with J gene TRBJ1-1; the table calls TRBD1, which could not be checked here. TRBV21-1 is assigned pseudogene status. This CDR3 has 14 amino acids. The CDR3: CASSKEGNQLVAFF. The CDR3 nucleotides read TGTGCCAGCAGCAAAGAGGGGAACCAACTCGTCGCTTTCTTT.

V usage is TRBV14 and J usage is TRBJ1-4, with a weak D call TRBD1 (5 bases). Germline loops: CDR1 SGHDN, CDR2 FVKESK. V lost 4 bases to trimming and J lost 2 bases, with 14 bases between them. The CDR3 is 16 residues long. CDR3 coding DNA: TGTGCCAGCAGCCCATCAGGGATTGGGACTAATGAAAAACTGTTTTTT. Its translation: CASSPSGIGTNEKLFF.

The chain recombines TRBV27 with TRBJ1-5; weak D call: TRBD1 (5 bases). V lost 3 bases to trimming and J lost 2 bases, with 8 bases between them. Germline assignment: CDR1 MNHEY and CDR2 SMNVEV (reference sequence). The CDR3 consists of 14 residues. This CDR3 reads CASSFAGGNQPQHF. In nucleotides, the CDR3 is TGTGCCAGCAGTTTTGCGGGGGGCAATCAGCCCCAGCATTTT.

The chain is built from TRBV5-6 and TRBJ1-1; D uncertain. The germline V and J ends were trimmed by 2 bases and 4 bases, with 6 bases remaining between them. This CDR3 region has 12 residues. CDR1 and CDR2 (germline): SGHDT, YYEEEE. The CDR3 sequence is CASSFLSTEAFF. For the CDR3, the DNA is TGTGCCAGCAGCTTTTTGAGCACTGAAGCTTTCTTT.

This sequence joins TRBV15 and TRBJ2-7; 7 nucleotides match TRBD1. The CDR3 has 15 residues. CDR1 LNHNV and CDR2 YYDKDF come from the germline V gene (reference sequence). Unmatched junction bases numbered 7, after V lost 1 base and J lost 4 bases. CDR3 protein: CATSRVGEGAYEQYF. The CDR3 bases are TGTGCCACCAGCAGAGTGGGCGAGGGGGCTTACGAGCAGTACTTC.

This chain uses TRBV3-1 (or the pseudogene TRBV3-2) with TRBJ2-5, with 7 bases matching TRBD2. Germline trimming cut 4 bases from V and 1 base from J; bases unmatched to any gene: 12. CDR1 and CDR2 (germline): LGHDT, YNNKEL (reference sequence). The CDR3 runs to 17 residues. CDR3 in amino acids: CASSPSITLAAQETQYF. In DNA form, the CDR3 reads TGTGCCAGCAGCCCCTCCATTACTCTAGCGGCCCAAGAGACCCAGTACTTC.

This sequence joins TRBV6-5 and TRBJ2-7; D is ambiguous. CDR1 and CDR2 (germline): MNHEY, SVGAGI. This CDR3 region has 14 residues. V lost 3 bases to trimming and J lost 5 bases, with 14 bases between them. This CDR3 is CASSYGQVTHEQYF. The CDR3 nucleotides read TGTGCCAGCAGTTATGGGCAGGTCACCCACGAGCAGTACTTC.

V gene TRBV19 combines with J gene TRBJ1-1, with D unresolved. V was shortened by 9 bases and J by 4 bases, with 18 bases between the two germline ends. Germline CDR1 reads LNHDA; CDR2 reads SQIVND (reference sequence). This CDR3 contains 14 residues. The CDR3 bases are TGTGCCAGCCACCGGTCGGCACGGGGCACTGAAGCTTTCTTT. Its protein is CASHRSARGTEAFF.

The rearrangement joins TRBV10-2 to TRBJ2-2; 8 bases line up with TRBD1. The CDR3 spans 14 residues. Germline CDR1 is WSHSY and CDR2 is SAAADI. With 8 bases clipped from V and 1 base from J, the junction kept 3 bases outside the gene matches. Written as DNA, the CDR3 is TGCGCCAGCCGCGGGACAGGGAACACCGGGGAGCTGTTTTTT. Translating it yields CASRGTGNTGELFF.

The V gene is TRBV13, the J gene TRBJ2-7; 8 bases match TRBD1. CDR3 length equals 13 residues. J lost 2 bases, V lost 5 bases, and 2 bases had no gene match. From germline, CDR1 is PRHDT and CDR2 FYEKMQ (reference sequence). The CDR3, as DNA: TGTGCCAGCAGCCGACAGGGGCCCTACGAGCAGTACTTC. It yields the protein CASSRQGPYEQYF. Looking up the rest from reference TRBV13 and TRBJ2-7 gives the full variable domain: AAGVIQSPRHLIKEKRETATLKCYPIPRHDTVYWYQQGPGQDPQFLISFYEKMQSDKGSIPDRFSAQQFSDYHSELNMSSLELGDSALYFCASSRQGPYEQYFGPGTRLTVT.

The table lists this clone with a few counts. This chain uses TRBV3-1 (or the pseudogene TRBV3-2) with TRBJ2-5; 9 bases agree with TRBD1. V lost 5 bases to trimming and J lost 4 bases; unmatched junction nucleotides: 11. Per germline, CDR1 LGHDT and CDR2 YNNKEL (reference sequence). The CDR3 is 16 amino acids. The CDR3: CASSTSTGGKLETQYF. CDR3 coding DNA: TGTGCCAGCAGCACGAGCACAGGGGGCAAGTTAGAGACCCAGTACTTC.

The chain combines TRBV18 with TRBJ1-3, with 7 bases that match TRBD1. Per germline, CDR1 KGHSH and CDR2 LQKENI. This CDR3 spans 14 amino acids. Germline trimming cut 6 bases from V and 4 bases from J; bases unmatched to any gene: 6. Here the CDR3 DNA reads TGTGCCAGCTCCACCGACAGGGCCGGAAACACCATATATTTT. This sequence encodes CASSTDRAGNTIYF.

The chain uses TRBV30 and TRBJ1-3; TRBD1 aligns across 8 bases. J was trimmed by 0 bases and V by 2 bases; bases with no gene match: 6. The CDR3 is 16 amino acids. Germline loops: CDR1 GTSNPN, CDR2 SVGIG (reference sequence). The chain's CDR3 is CAWSPDRAFSGNTIYF. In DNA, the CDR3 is TGTGCCTGGAGTCCGGACAGGGCTTTCTCTGGAAACACCATATATTTT. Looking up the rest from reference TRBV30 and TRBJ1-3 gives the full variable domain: SQTIHQWPATLVQPVGSPLSLECTVEGTSNPNLYWYRQAAGRGLQLLFYSVGIGQISSEVPQNLSASRPQDRQFILSSKKLLLSDSGFYLCAWSPDRAFSGNTIYFGEGSWLTVV.

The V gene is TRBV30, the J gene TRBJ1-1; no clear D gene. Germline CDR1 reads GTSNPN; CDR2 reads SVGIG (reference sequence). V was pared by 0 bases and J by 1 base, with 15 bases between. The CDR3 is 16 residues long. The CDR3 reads CAWSVIARGKNTEAFF. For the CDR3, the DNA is TGTGCCTGGAGTGTAATAGCAAGAGGGAAGAACACTGAAGCTTTCTTT.

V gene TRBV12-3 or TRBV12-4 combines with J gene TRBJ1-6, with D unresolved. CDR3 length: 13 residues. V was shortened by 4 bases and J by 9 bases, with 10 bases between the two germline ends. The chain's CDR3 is CASSSQAGSPLHF. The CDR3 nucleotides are TGTGCCAGCAGTTCCCAGGCGGGTTCACCCCTCCACTTT.

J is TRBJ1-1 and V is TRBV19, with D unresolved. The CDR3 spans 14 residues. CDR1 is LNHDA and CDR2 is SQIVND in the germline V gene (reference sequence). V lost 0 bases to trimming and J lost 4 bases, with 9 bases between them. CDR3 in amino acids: CASSIELRSTEAFF. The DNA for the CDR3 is TGTGCCAGTAGTATAGAACTGCGAAGCACTGAAGCTTTCTTT. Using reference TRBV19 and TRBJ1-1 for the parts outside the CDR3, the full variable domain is DGGITQSPKYLFRKEGQNVTLSCEQNLNHDAMYWYRQDPGQGLRLIYYSQIVNDFQKGDIAEGYSVSREKKESFPLTVTSAQKNPTAFYLCASSIELRSTEAFFGQGTRLTVV.

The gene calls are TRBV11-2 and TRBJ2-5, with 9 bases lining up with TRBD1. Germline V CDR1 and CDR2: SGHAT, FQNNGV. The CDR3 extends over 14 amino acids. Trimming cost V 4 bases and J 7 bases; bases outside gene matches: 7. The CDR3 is CASSSGDRDGTQYF. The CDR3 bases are TGTGCCAGCAGCTCTGGGGACAGGGACGGGACCCAGTACTTC.

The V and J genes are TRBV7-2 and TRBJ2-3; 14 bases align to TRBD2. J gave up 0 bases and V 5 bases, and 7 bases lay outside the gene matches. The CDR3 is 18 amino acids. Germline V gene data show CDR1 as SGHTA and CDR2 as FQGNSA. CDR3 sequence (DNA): TGTGCCAGCAGCCGCCGGGGACTAGCGGGGGTGAGCACAGATACGCAGTATTTT. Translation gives CASSRRGLAGVSTDTQYF.

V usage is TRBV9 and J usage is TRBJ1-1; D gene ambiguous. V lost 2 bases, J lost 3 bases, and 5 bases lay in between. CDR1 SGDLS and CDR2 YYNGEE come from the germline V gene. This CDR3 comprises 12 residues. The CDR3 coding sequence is TGTGCCAGCAGCGTCGGTGACACTGAAGCTTTCTTT. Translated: CASSVGDTEAFF.

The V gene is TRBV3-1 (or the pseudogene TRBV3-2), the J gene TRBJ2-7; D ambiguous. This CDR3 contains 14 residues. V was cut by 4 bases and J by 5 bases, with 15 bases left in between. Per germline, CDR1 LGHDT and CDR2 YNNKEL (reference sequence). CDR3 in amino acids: CASSPRGTLNEQYF. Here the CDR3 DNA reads TGTGCCAGCAGCCCGCGAGGAACCTTAAACGAGCAGTACTTC.

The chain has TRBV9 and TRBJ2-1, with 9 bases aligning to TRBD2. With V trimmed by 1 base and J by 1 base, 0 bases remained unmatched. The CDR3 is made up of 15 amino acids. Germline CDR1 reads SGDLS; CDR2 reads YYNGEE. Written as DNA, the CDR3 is TGTGCCAGCAGCGTAACTAGCGGGTCCTACAATGAGCAGTTCTTC. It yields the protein CASSVTSGSYNEQFF.

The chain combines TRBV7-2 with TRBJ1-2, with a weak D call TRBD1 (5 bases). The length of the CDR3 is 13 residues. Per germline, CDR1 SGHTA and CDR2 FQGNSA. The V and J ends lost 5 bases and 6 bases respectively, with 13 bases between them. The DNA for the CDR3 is TGTGCCAGCAGCGAACAGGAAAGGAATGGCTACACCTTC. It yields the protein CASSEQERNGYTF.

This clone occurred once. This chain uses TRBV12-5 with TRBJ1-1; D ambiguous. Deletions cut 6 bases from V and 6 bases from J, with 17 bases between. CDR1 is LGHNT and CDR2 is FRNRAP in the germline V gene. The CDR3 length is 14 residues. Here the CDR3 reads CASGPGAGGAEAFF. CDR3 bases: TGTGCTAGTGGCCCGGGAGCCGGCGGGGCTGAAGCTTTCTTT.

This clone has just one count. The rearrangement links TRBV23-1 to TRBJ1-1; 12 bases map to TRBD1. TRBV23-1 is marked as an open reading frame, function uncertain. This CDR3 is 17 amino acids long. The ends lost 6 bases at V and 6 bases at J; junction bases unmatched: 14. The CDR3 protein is CASSPIRDRGRVAEAFF. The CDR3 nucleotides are TGCGCCAGCAGCCCCATCCGGGACAGGGGGCGGGTAGCTGAAGCTTTCTTT.

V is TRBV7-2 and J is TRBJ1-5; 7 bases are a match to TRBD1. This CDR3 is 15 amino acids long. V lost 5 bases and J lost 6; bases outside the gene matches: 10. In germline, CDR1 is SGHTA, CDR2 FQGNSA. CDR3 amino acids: CASSLSPGGFQPQHF. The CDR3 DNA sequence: TGTGCCAGCAGCCTGTCACCAGGGGGTTTTCAGCCCCAGCATTTT.

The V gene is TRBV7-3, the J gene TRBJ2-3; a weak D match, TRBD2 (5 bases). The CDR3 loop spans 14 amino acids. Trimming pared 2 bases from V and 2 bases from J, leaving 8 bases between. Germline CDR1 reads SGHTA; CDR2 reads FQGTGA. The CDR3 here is CASSLGGPTDTQYF. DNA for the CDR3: TGTGCCAGCAGCTTAGGCGGGCCCACAGATACGCAGTATTTT. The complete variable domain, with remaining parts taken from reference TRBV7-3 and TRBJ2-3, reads GAGVSQTPSNKVTEKGKYVELRCDPISGHTALYWYRQSLGQGPEFLIYFQGTGAADDSGLPNDRFFAVRPEGSVSTLKIQRTERGDSAVYLCASSLGGPTDTQYFGPGTRLTVL.

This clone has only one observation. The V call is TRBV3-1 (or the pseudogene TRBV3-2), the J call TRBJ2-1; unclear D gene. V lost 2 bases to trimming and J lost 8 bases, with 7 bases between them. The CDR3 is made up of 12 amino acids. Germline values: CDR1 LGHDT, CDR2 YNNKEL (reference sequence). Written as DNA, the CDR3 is TGTGCCAGCAGCCAACACGGAGATGAGCAGTTCTTC. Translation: CASSQHGDEQFF.

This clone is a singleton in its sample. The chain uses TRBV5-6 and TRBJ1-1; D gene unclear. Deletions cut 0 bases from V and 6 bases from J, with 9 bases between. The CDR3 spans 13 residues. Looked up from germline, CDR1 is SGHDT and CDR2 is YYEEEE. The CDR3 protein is CASSLVSEAEAFF. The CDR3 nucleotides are TGTGCCAGCAGCTTGGTCAGCGAGGCTGAAGCTTTCTTT.

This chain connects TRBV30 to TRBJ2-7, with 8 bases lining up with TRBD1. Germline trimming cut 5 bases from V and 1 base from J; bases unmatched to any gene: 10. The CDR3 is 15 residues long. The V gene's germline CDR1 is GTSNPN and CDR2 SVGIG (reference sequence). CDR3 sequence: CAWGQGIPLSYEQYF. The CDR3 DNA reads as TGTGCCTGGGGACAGGGTATACCCCTATCCTACGAGCAGTACTTC.

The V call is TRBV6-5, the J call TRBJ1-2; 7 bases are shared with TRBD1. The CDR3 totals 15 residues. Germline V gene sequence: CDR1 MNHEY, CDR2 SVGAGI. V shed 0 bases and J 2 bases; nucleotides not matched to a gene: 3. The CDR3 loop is CASSYSQGQNYGYTF. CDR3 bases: TGTGCCAGCAGTTACTCGCAGGGACAGAACTATGGCTACACCTTC.